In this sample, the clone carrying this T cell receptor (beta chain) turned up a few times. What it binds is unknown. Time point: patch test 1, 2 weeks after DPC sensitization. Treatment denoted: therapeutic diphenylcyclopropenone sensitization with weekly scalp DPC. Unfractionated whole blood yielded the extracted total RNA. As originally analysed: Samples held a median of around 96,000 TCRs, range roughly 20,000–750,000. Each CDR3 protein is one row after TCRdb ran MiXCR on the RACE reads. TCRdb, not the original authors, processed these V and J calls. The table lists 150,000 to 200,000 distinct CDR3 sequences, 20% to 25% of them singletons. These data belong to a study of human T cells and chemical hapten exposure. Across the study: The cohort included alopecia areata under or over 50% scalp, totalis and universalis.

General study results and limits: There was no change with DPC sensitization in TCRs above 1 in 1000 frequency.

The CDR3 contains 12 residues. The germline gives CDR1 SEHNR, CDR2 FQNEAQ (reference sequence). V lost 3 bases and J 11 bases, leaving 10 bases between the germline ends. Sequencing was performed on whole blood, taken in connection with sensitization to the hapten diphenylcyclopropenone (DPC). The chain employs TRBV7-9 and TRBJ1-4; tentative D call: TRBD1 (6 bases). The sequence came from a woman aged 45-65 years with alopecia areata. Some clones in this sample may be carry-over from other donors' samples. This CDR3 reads CASSFPDRKLFF. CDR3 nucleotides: TGTGCCAGCAGCTTTCCCGACAGGAAACTGTTTTTT.